The sequence of this TCR beta chain was determined in a study of shared clonotypes between healthy human individuals. Here immunoSEQ multiplex PCR was the method, and the copy in TCRdb shows in-frame clones only, minus some. The sample includes roughly 700,000 clones, roughly 88% of them seen just once. Germline V lookup: CDR1 MNHEY, CDR2 SMNVEV (reference sequence). The V and J ends lost 6 bases and 5 bases respectively, with 15 bases between them. CDR3 length: 14 residues. This chain joins TRBV27 and TRBJ2-3; D gene unclear. This receptor was obtained from a young man in good health. Some clones in this sample may be carry-over from other donors' samples. The sequencing input was memory CD8+ T cells from PBMCs. Described subset: CD45RO+ cells pooled with CCR7-negative TemRA cells. DNA for the CDR3: TGTGCCAGCAGCATCCGGTTAGTTAGAGATACGCAGTATTTT. This codes for CASSIRLVRDTQYF.